Shown below are 9 T cell receptor beta chains from a single sample sequenced in a study of naive and memory T cell subsets. Study-level findings and limits: Naive repertoires, especially CD8, held a few larger clonotypes, possibly memory cells re-expressing CD45RA.

Both TRBC1 and TRBC2 were covered by a beta constant-region primer of two equimolar oligonucleotides. Ligated cDNA was amplified by four rounds of PCR with nested alpha and beta constant-region primers and SP2. TCRdb passed the UMI-ligation and nested PCR reads through MiXCR, listing each CDR3 protein once. The sample shows roughly 150,000 distinct CDR3 sequences, 22% of them seen only once. These TCRs' antigens remain unknown. The specimen sequenced was naive CD4+ T cells from blood. These receptors were obtained from a human donor in good health.

This clonotype was seen a few times. V usage is TRBV23-1 and J usage is TRBJ2-7; TRBD2 aligns across 7 bases. TRBV23-1 is an ORF; its function is uncertain. The CDR3 has 12 amino acids. With 0 bases clipped from V and 10 bases from J, the junction kept 3 bases outside the gene matches. CDR3 nucleotides: TGCGCCAGCAGTCAATCCGGGGAGGGCCAGTACTTC. Amino acid sequence: CASSQSGEGQYF.

The table lists this clonotype with a few counts. The V gene is TRBV5-1, the J gene TRBJ2-7, with TRBD1 matching 9 bases. The CDR3 has 14 amino acids. The germline CDR1 and CDR2 sequences are SGHRS and YFSETQ. V dropped 7 bases and J dropped 6; count of bases not matched to a gene: 11. The CDR3 loop reads CASSEGTGHGEQYF. The CDR3 DNA follows: TGCGCCAGCTCCGAGGGGACAGGGCACGGCGAGCAGTACTTC.

V gene TRBV30 combines with J gene TRBJ2-3; TRBD1 agrees at 8 bases. The CDR3 covers 16 residues. Germline-derived CDR1 and CDR2 are GTSNPN and SVGIG (reference sequence). V lost 2 bases, J lost 0 bases, and 7 bases stayed unmatched. For the CDR3, the DNA is TGTGCCTGGAGTAAAGACAGGGGCACTAGCACAGATACGCAGTATTTT. It specifies CAWSKDRGTSTDTQYF.

The DNA of the CDR3 is TGTGCCAGCAGTCCCCCCATCGGGGAGCAGTTCTTC. Amino acids: CASSPPIGEQFF. The chain links TRBV27 to TRBJ2-1, with D unclear. The V and J ends lost 5 bases and 10 bases respectively, with 12 bases between them. This CDR3 region has 12 residues. Germline loops: CDR1 MNHEY, CDR2 SMNVEV (reference sequence).

This chain uses TRBV5-4 with TRBJ1-5; no definite D call. Deletions cut 9 bases from V and 3 bases from J, with 25 bases between. This CDR3 region has 17 residues. Germline lookup yields CDR1 SGHNT and CDR2 YYREEE (reference sequence). CDR3 nucleotides: TGTGCCATCAAGGGAAGGGCAGGCCTGCGGGTCAATCAGCCCCAGCATTTT. Translating it yields CAIKGRAGLRVNQPQHF.

The chain couples TRBV20-1 to TRBJ1-5; D is unresolved. The CDR3 covers 12 residues. Germline CDR1 DFQATT, CDR2 SNEGSKA (reference sequence). V was trimmed by 1 base and J by 1 base, leaving 2 bases between them. CDR3 bases: TGCAGTGCTAGAGCGAGCAATCAGCCCCAGCATTTT. This encodes CSARASNQPQHF.

This clonotype was counted a few times. The chain recombines TRBV3-1 with TRBJ2-3; D remains unclear. Looked up from germline, CDR1 is LGHDT and CDR2 is YNNKEL (reference sequence). The CDR3 runs to 14 residues. Trimming stripped 4 bases from V and 2 bases from J, with 10 bases between. CDR3 sequence (DNA): TGTGCCAGCAGCCTAGGACGTCCCACAGATACGCAGTATTTT. Translation: CASSLGRPTDTQYF.

A few counts support this clonotype. The chain links TRBV20-1 to TRBJ2-7; D remains unclear. Per the germline V gene, CDR1 is DFQATT and CDR2 is SNEGSKA (reference sequence). V lost 3 bases and J 7 bases, leaving 10 bases between the germline ends. The CDR3 covers 11 residues. The CDR3 is CSARSAFEQYF. Written as DNA, the CDR3 is TGCAGTGCTAGGAGCGCGTTTGAGCAGTACTTC.

This chain uses TRBV29-1 with TRBJ1-1; D is unresolved. CDR3 length: 13 amino acids. CDR1 is SQVTM and CDR2 is ANQGSEA in the germline V gene. Between the trimmed V and J ends, which lost 0 bases and 1 base, there was a span of 6 bases. Written as DNA, the CDR3 is TGCAGCGTTGAAGATCCGGGGAACACTGAAGCTTTCTTT. This codes for CSVEDPGNTEAFF.